The source of this T cell receptor beta chain is a study of T cell responses to AZD1222 COVID-19 vaccine. V shed 1 base, J shed 4 bases, and the junction held 6 bases outside the gene matches. Germline CDR1 and CDR2: SGHRS and YFSETQ. CDR3 length equals 15 residues. Comment on this clone: Antigen: not known.

Whole-study findings and limits: Repertoires were sampled only after the peak T cell response.

Measured with immunoSEQ multiplex PCR; TCRdb has only the in-frame clones, and not every one. The sample contains more than 150,000 clones, roughly nine tenths of which appear only once. This sequence was found in an adult in good health. The J gene is TRBJ1-1, the V gene TRBV5-1, with 8 bases fitting TRBD1. The sequencing here drew on peripheral blood, taken on day 0 of AZD1222 vaccination. CDR3: CASSLPGGAGTEAFF. CDR3 bases: TGCGCCAGCAGCTTGCCAGGGGGCGCGGGCACTGAAGCTTTCTTT.